This section outlines one T cell receptor beta chain sequence together with its context. The data were produced by immunoSEQ multiplex PCR, yet TCRdb's version contains in-frame clones alone and is incomplete. This sample carries more than 60,000 clones, around 90% of them seen once, and the ten largest clones take around 0.85%. The sample comes from a study of T cell changes during pregnancy in multiple sclerosis. This CDR3 region has 13 residues. The V end lost 4 bases, the J end lost 7 bases, and 14 bases lay between the germline ends. The germline V gene encodes CDR1 SGHKS and CDR2 YYEKEE (reference sequence).

The chain has TRBV5-5 and TRBJ1-1; the D is unclear. This receptor was identified in a female donor with multiple sclerosis, enrolled in a pregnancy study. The sample was peripheral blood, taken before pregnancy. The CDR3 reads CASSQIPRDEAFF. The CDR3 bases are TGTGCCAGCAGCCAAATCCCGAGGGATGAAGCTTTCTTT.